These 4 T cell receptor beta chains were sequenced from one sample in a study of T cell responses to AZD1222 COVID-19 vaccine. Repertoires were generated with immunoSEQ multiplex PCR, while TCRdb's copy carries only in-frame clones and drops some. The sample carries 110,000 to 150,000 clones, about 90% recorded once. Sequencing was performed on peripheral blood, taken on day 0 of AZD1222 vaccination. All receptors derive from an adult in good health.

This chain links TRBV3-1 (or the pseudogene TRBV3-2) with TRBJ1-5, with 10 bases lining up with TRBD1. The CDR3 is 16 residues long. Germline V gene lookup returns CDR1 LGHDT and CDR2 YNNKEL (reference sequence). V lost 4 bases, J lost 4 bases, and 7 bases stayed unmatched. CDR3 nucleotides: TGTGCCAGCAGCCCCTATGGGGACAGGGGTAATCAGCCCCAGCATTTT. Translation gives CASSPYGDRGNQPQHF.

V and J are TRBV5-1 and TRBJ2-7; D possibly corresponds to TRBD1 (6 bases). The CDR3 totals 17 residues. CDR1 and CDR2 from the germline V gene are SGHRS and YFSETQ. Trimming removed 0 bases from V and 0 bases from J, with 16 bases in between. The CDR3 sequence is CASSLGQETPVSYEQYF. CDR3 in DNA: TGCGCCAGCAGCTTGGGACAGGAAACACCAGTCTCCTACGAGCAGTACTTC.

The J gene is TRBJ2-7, the V gene TRBV2, with a possible D match to TRBD2 (5 bases). V dropped 7 bases and J dropped 4 bases, with 11 bases sitting between them. The CDR3 loop spans 12 amino acids. The germline gives CDR1 SNHLY, CDR2 FYNNEI. The CDR3 DNA follows: TGTGCCAGCACCCAACAGCGGTACGAGCAGTACTTC. This encodes CASTQQRYEQYF.

The chain uses TRBV28 and TRBJ1-6; 7 bases are a match to TRBD1. V was clipped by 5 bases and J by 8 bases; unmatched bases: 12. Germline CDR1 reads MDHEN; CDR2 reads SYDVKM. The CDR3 length is 16 residues. CDR3: CASSATGERYYSPLHF. The CDR3 DNA reads TGTGCCAGCAGTGCCACAGGGGAACGGTACTATTCACCCCTCCACTTT.